A single sample gave rise to the 23 T cell receptor beta chains below, sequenced in a study of neurological immune-mediated disorders. TCRdb re-analysed the 5' RACE reads in MiXCR, keeping a single row per CDR3 protein. This table has about 50,000 distinct CDR3 sequences, about 3% appearing once. The sample comprised PBMCs. These receptors came from a man aged 35 to 55 with multiple sclerosis.

This clonotype has ten or more counts. The chain has TRBV25-1 and TRBJ2-7; possibly TRBD1 for D (6 bases). The CDR3 has 15 residues. V was pared by 4 bases and J by 0 bases, with 13 bases between. Germline CDR1 and CDR2: MGHDK and SYGVNS. The CDR3 region has the DNA TGTGCCAGCAGTGGCCTTGGACAGAACTCCTACGAGCAGTACTTC. Its translation: CASSGLGQNSYEQYF.

This clonotype was recorded a few times. The J gene is TRBJ2-2, the V gene TRBV2; 9 bases are a match to TRBD2. With 8 bases clipped from V and 7 bases from J, the junction kept 11 bases outside the gene matches. The CDR3 contains 15 residues. In germline, CDR1 is SNHLY, CDR2 FYNNEI. The CDR3 loop reads CASALAGGRDGELFF. CDR3 coding DNA: TGTGCCAGCGCCCTGGCGGGGGGGCGGGACGGGGAGCTGTTTTTT. The complete variable domain, with remaining parts taken from reference TRBV2 and TRBJ2-2, reads EPEVTQTPSHQVTQMGQEVILRCVPISNHLYFYWYRQILGQKVEFLVSFYNNEISEKSEIFDDQFSVERPDGSNFTLKIRSTKLEDSAMYFCASALAGGRDGELFFGEGSRLTVL.

This clonotype was counted at least ten times. CDR3 bases: TGCAGCGTTCAATGGGGGGCAGGGGCCGGAAATCAGCCCCAGCATTTT. This gives the protein CSVQWGAGAGNQPQHF. The chain employs TRBV29-1 and TRBJ1-5; a weak D match, TRBD1 (6 bases). The CDR3 length is 16 residues. Germline lookup yields CDR1 SQVTM and CDR2 ANQGSEA. The ends were cut back, 5 bases at V and 4 bases at J, with 21 bases in the middle.

Ten or more counts support this clonotype. The chain carries TRBV5-5 and TRBJ1-1; no definite D call. This CDR3 is built from 13 residues. V shed 6 bases and J shed 0 bases, with 9 bases lying between them. Germline assignment: CDR1 SGHKS and CDR2 YYEKEE (reference sequence). The CDR3 DNA reads TGTGCCAGCAATGGGAACCTGAACACTGAAGCTTTCTTT. Translation gives CASNGNLNTEAFF.

The gene calls are TRBV4-1 and TRBJ2-1, with D perhaps matching TRBD1 (5 bases). With 1 base removed from V and 7 bases from J, the gap between germline ends came to 14 bases. This CDR3 has 15 amino acids. Germline V lookup: CDR1 MGHRA, CDR2 YSYEKL. In DNA form, the CDR3 reads TGCGCCAGCAGCCAAGGTATAAGGGGCCGGAATGAGCAGTTCTTC. It specifies CASSQGIRGRNEQFF.

V usage is TRBV3-1 and J usage is TRBJ1-6; no definite D call. V was clipped by 1 base and J by 6 bases, with 10 bases between them. CDR1 and CDR2 (germline): LGHDT, YNNKEL (reference sequence). This CDR3 spans 15 amino acids. CDR3 sequence reads: CASSQVFGSNSPLHF. CDR3 DNA sequence: TGTGCCAGCAGCCAAGTTTTTGGCAGTAATTCACCCCTCCACTTT. Using reference TRBV3-1 and TRBJ1-6 for the parts outside the CDR3, the full variable domain is DTAVSQTPKYLVTQMGNDKSIKCEQNLGHDTMYWYKQDSKKFLKIMFSYNNKELIINETVPNRFSPKSPDKAHLNLHINSLELGDSAVYFCASSQVFGSNSPLHFGNGTRLTVT.

This clonotype occurred many times. V gene TRBV7-9 combines with J gene TRBJ2-1; D remains unclear. The CDR3 is 14 residues long. Germline V CDR1 and CDR2: SEHNR, FQNEAQ (reference sequence). The ends were cut back, 1 base at V and 8 bases at J, with 12 bases in the middle. The CDR3 DNA sequence: TGTGCCAGCAGCTTAGATGACATTAACGATGAGCAGTTCTTC. Protein product: CASSLDDINDEQFF.

Of note for this clonotype: A much larger clonotype is one base distant, so this may be a read error. V gene TRBV20-1 combines with J gene TRBJ1-5, with 10 bases that match TRBD1. This CDR3 spans 14 amino acids. Germline values: CDR1 DFQATT, CDR2 SNEGSKA (reference sequence). The chain's CDR3 is CSADRGRSSQPQHF. In DNA, the CDR3 is TGCAGTGCCGACAGGGGGCGAAGCAGTCAGCCCCAGCATTTT.

There are many counts of this clonotype. The chain couples TRBV5-1 to TRBJ2-2; D gene ambiguous. CDR3 length: 15 amino acids. The germline CDR1 and CDR2 sequences are SGHRS and YFSETQ. V lost 0 bases, J lost 5 bases, and 11 bases lay in between. CDR3 DNA: TGCGCCAGCAGCTTGGTCTCTTCTGGGACCGGGGAGCTGTTTTTT. It yields the protein CASSLVSSGTGELFF.

The sample holds many counts of this clonotype. This chain joins TRBV10-3 and TRBJ2-1, with TRBD1 as a possible D gene (7 bases). The germline gives CDR1 ENHRY, CDR2 SYGVKD. Trimming pared 8 bases from V and 5 bases from J, leaving 16 bases between. The CDR3 spans 14 residues. CDR3 loop: CAIGGGTANNEQFF. For the CDR3, the DNA is TGTGCCATCGGGGGCGGGACAGCTAACAATGAGCAGTTCTTC.

This clonotype was seen ten or more times. The rearrangement joins TRBV3-1 to TRBJ1-1, with TRBD1 matching over 11 bases. The germline V gene has CDR1 LGHDT and CDR2 YNNKEL (reference sequence). J gave up 5 bases and V 1 base, and 9 bases lay outside the gene matches. The CDR3 length is 17 residues. The CDR3 bases are TGTGCCAGCAGCCAAGTTGGACAGGGGGCGATAGGGACTGAAGCTTTCTTT. Protein sequence: CASSQVGQGAIGTEAFF.

This clonotype was detected ten times or more. J is TRBJ2-3 and V is TRBV20-1, with 9 bases that match TRBD2. Germline V CDR1 and CDR2: DFQATT, SNEGSKA (reference sequence). The CDR3 length is 14 residues. The V segment lost 1 base and the J segment 4 bases; nucleotides outside the gene matches: 3. The CDR3 loop reads CSARAAGGADTQYF. The CDR3 DNA sequence: TGCAGTGCTAGAGCGGCGGGGGGGGCAGATACGCAGTATTTT.

This clonotype has a count of ten or more. The chain carries TRBV5-1 and TRBJ1-1; D is undetermined. The CDR3 runs 15 residues. CDR1 SGHRS and CDR2 YFSETQ come from the germline V gene. Trimming removed 5 bases from V and 5 bases from J, with 19 bases in between. The CDR3 here is CASRPGSWAETEAFF. For the CDR3, the DNA is TGCGCCAGCAGGCCGGGAAGTTGGGCTGAGACTGAAGCTTTCTTT.

CDR3 in amino acids: CASTFQGGETQYF. In DNA form, the CDR3 reads TGTGCCAGCACTTTTCAAGGAGGGGAGACCCAGTACTTC. This chain uses TRBV27 with TRBJ2-5; D is perhaps TRBD2 (6 bases). Trimming took off 7 bases at V and 5 bases at J, with 14 bases between the two ends. The V gene's germline CDR1 is MNHEY and CDR2 SMNVEV (reference sequence). This CDR3 has 13 residues.

This clonotype was recorded at least ten times. The chain recombines TRBV20-1 with TRBJ2-1; 13 bases line up with TRBD2. Germline V gives CDR1 DFQATT, CDR2 SNEGSKA (reference sequence). The V and J ends lost 5 bases and 5 bases, in that order; junction bases with no gene match: 9. The CDR3 runs to 16 residues. The CDR3 DNA follows: TGCAGTGCTTTAAGCCCAACTAGCGGGGGGGACAATGAGCAGTTCTTC. Translated: CSALSPTSGGDNEQFF.

The chain couples TRBV18 to TRBJ2-3; the D gene is possibly TRBD2 (6 bases). The CDR3 is 16 residues long. Between the trimmed V and J ends, which lost 5 bases and 0 bases, there was a span of 15 bases. Germline CDR1 reads KGHSH; CDR2 reads LQKENI. DNA for the CDR3: TGTGCCAGCTCAAAATCAACGCGGGGAAGCACAGATACGCAGTATTTT. It is translated as CASSKSTRGSTDTQYF.

This clonotype was counted ten times or more. The chain links TRBV12-3 or TRBV12-4 to TRBJ1-2; TRBD1 matches at 8 bases. V was pared by 2 bases and J by 4 bases, with 6 bases of the junction left unmatched. This CDR3 contains 15 residues. This CDR3 reads CASSLSGGMFYGYTF. CDR3 DNA: TGTGCCAGCAGTTTATCAGGGGGCATGTTCTATGGCTACACCTTC.

This clonotype was seen ten or more times. CDR3 nucleotides: TGCAGTGCCGCTCGCCAGGGGTTGGGAGCTTTCTTT. Residues: CSAARQGLGAFF. The chain has TRBV20-1 and TRBJ1-1, with TRBD1 as a possible D gene (6 bases). Trimming took off 6 bases at V and 10 bases at J, with 18 bases between the two ends. Looked up from germline, CDR1 is DFQATT and CDR2 is SNEGSKA (reference sequence). This CDR3 region has 12 residues.

As to this clonotype: Given a much more abundant clone one base away, this may be a read error. The chain combines TRBV5-5 with TRBJ1-1; D not certain. Between the trimmed V and J ends, which lost 4 bases and 1 base, there was a span of 11 bases. The CDR3 is made up of 14 amino acids. Germline V CDR1 and CDR2: SGHKS, YYEKEE (reference sequence). CDR3 DNA sequence: TGTGCCAGCAGCGGGAGCAAGGGGAACACTGAAGCTTTCTTT. The encoded protein is CASSGSKGNTEAFF.

Many counts were recorded for this clonotype. The chain combines TRBV7-2 with TRBJ1-4; weak D call: TRBD1 (6 bases). Trimming removed 1 base from V and 5 bases from J, with 23 bases in between. Germline CDR1 and CDR2: SGHTA and FQGNSA. The CDR3 contains 19 residues. The CDR3 DNA reads as TGTGCCAGCAGCTTAGGCCCGGGACACCTTTTGGGGGAAAATGAAAAACTGTTTTTT. Amino acid sequence: CASSLGPGHLLGENEKLFF. The full variable domain, in which reference TRBV7-2 and TRBJ1-4 provide the parts outside the CDR3, is GAGVSQSPSNKVTEKGKDVELRCDPISGHTALYWYRQSLGQGLEFLIYFQGNSAPDKSGLPSDRFSAERTGGSVSTLTIQRTQQEDSAVYLCASSLGPGHLLGENEKLFFGSGTQLSVL.

This clonotype was detected ten times or more. The V gene is TRBV5-1, the J gene TRBJ2-3; unclear D gene. Germline V gives CDR1 SGHRS, CDR2 YFSETQ. The length of the CDR3 is 15 residues. The germline V and J ends were trimmed by 1 base and 2 bases, with 11 bases remaining between them. This CDR3 reads CASSLYYLNTDTQYF. The CDR3 DNA reads as TGCGCCAGCAGCTTGTACTACCTGAACACAGATACGCAGTATTTT.

This chain links TRBV2 with TRBJ2-3; TRBD2 aligns across 8 bases. The germline gives CDR1 SNHLY, CDR2 FYNNEI. The CDR3 is made up of 14 amino acids. The V gene end was trimmed by 4 bases and the J gene end by 2 bases; junction bases not matched to a gene: 2. CDR3 coding DNA: TGTGCCAGCAGTGGGACTAGCCTCACAGATACGCAGTATTTT. Protein: CASSGTSLTDTQYF.

This clonotype was seen only a few times. This sequence may be a read error, since a much larger clone differs from it by one base. The chain couples TRBV29-1 to TRBJ2-7; D not resolved. Germline V CDR1 and CDR2: SQVTM, ANQGSEA. This CDR3 comprises 12 residues. Trimming cost V 4 bases and J 5 bases, with 12 bases left between them. The CDR3 sequence: CSVVKTTHEQYF. DNA for the CDR3: TGCAGCGTTGTCAAAACTACCCACGAGCAGTACTTC.